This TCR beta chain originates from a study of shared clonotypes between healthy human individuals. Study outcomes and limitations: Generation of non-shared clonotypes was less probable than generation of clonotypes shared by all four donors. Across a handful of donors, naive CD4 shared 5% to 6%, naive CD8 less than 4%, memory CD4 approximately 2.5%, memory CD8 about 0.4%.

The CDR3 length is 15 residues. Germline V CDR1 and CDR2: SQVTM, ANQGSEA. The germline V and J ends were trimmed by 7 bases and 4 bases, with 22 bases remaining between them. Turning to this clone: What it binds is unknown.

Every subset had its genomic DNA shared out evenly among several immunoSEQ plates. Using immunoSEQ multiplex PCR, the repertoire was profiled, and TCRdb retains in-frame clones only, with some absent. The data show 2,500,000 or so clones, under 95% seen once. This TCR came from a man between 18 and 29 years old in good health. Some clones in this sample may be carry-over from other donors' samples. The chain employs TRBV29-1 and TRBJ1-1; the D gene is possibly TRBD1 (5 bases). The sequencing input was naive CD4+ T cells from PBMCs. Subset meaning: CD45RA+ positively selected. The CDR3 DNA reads TGCAGCGCCGAAAATACCGGGACGGGGGGCACTGAAGCTTTCTTT. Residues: CSAENTGTGGTEAFF. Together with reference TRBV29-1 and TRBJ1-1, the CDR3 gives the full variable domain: SAVISQKPSRDICQRGTSLTIQCQVDSQVTMMFWYRQQPGQSLTLIATANQGSEATYESGFVIDKFPISRPNLTFSTLTVSNMSPEDSSIYLCSAENTGTGGTEAFFGQGTRLTVV.